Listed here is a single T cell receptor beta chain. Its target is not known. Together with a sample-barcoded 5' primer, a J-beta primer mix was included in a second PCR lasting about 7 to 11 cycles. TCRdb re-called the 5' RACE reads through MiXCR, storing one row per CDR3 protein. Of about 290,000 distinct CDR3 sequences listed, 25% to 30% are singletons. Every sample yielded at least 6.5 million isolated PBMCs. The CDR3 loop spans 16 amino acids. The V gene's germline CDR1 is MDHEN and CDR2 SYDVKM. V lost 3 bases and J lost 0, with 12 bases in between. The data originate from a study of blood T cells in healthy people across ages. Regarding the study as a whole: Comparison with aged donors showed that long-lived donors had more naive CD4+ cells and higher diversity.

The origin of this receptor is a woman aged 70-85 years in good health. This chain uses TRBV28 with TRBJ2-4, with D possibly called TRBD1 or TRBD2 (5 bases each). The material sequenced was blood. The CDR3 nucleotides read TGTGCCAGCAGTTTGGGGGTGACTTTAGCCAAAAACATTCAGTACTTC. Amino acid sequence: CASSLGVTLAKNIQYF.